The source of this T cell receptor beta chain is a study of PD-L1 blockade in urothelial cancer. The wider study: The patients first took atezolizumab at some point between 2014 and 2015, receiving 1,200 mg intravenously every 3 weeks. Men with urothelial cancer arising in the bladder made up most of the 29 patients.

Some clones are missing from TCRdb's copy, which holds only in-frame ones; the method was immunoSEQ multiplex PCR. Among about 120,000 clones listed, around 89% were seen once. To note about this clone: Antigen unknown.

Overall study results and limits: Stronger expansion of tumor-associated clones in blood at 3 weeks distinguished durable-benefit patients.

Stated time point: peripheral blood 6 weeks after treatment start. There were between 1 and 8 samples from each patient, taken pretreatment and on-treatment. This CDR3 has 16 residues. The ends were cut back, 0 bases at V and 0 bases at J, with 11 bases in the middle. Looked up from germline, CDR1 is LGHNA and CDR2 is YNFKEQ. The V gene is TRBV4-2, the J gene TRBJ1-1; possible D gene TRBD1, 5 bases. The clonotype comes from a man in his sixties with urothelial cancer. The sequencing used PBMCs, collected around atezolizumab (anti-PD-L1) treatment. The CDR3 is CASSQDADSLNTEAFF. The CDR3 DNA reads TGTGCCAGCAGCCAAGACGCCGACAGCCTGAACACTGAAGCTTTCTTT.